This T cell receptor beta chain was recovered during a study of T cell responses to AZD1222 COVID-19 vaccine. Whole-study results and caveats: Spike-wide vaccine-associated CD4 TCRs dominated at 160-218 and 743-854.

The CDR3 has 14 residues. The V and J ends lost 2 bases and 4 bases, in that order; junction bases with no gene match: 3. The germline CDR1 and CDR2 sequences are MNHNY and SVGAGI (reference sequence). As for this clone: Its antigen is still unknown.

Measured with immunoSEQ multiplex PCR; TCRdb has only the in-frame clones, and not every one. The table shows 150,000 to 200,000 clones, with roughly 92% occurring only once. This chain connects TRBV6-6 to TRBJ2-7; 9 bases are shared with TRBD1. The receptor was derived from an adult who received the AZD1222 COVID-19 vaccine. Sequenced here: peripheral blood, sampled 28 days after the second AZD1222 dose. CDR3 region: CASSYLDRGYEQYF. In DNA form, the CDR3 reads TGTGCCAGCAGTTACCTGGACAGGGGTTACGAGCAGTACTTC.